This T cell receptor (beta chain) was identified in a study of blood T cell repertoires in COVID-19. Unmatched junction bases numbered 6, after V lost 1 base and J lost 7 bases. The V gene's germline CDR1 is LGHDT and CDR2 YNNKEL (reference sequence). The CDR3 length is 16 residues. TCRdb keeps only in-frame clones here, not all; method: immunoSEQ multiplex PCR. Of approximately 410,000 clones in the sample, 86% were seen once. The chain links TRBV3-1 (or the pseudogene TRBV3-2) to TRBJ2-1; the match to TRBD2 covers 11 bases. The clonotype comes from a young woman with active or convalescent COVID-19. Sequencing input: peripheral blood. The DNA for the CDR3 is TGTGCCAGCAGCCAAGCGGGACTAGCGGAGTGGAATGAGCAGTTCTTC. This encodes CASSQAGLAEWNEQFF.